This TCR beta chain was sequenced for a study of response to subunit inactivated influenza vaccine. Trimming cost V 2 bases and J 8 bases; bases outside gene matches: 9. Germline V CDR1 and CDR2: SGHDT, YYEEEE. The CDR3 has 15 amino acids. On this clonotype: Its specificity is unknown.

Overall study findings and caveats: It was suggested by the authors that few new T cells are recruited by each seasonal influenza vaccination.

TCRdb passed the RT-PCR reads through MiXCR, listing each CDR3 protein once. The sample carries 300,000 to 350,000 distinct CDR3 sequences, 21% recorded once. The chain has TRBV5-6 and TRBJ2-4, with 8 bases fitting TRBD1. The sample in question was PBMCs from blood, obtained 21 months after vaccination. This sequence was found in a man aged 50 to 69 who received an inactivated influenza vaccine. CDR3: CASSLQGVRKDIQYF. The CDR3 DNA follows: TGTGCCAGCAGCTTACAGGGGGTCAGGAAGGACATTCAGTACTTC.